A selection of T cell receptor beta chains follows, all from one sample in a study of human T cells and chemical hapten exposure. TCRdb re-analysed the RACE reads in MiXCR, keeping a single row per CDR3 protein. This sample has some 60,000 distinct CDR3 sequences; over 9% occur once, and the top ten carry 3.5% to 4.5%. This specimen consisted of whole blood, obtained in connection with sensitization to the hapten diphenylcyclopropenone (DPC). Every receptor here comes from a woman aged 40 to 55 with alopecia areata. Some clones in this sample may be carry-over from other donors' samples. Each CDR3 is given with its conserved first and last residue. The order of the fields is CDR3 protein, CDR3 DNA, D gene, V gene, J gene, clone size, CDR3 length. A D gene is named only where the DNA matches it firmly. Clone size is given for some rows only: seen once, a few or many times, or a class if the clone is expanded.

CDR3aa: CASSLGDYSYEQYF
CDR3nt: TGCGCCAGCAGCTTGGGGGATTACTCCTACGAGCAGTACTTC
d_gene: .
v_gene: TRBV5-1
j_gene: TRBJ2-7
abundance: .
len: 14

CDR3aa: CASSTTPATNYGYTF
CDR3nt: TGTGCCAGCAGCACCACACCTGCCACTAACTATGGCTACACCTTC
d_gene: .
v_gene: TRBV7-2
j_gene: TRBJ1-2
abundance: .
len: 15

CDR3aa: CASSQGAGNHQPQHF
CDR3nt: TGTGCCAGCAGCCAAGGGGCAGGGAACCATCAGCCCCAGCATTTT
d_gene: .
v_gene: TRBV3-1
j_gene: TRBJ1-5
abundance: .
len: 15

CDR3aa: CASSASPQGAGNTIYF
CDR3nt: TGTGCCAGCAGCGCGAGCCCACAGGGGGCTGGAAACACCATATATTTT
d_gene: TRBD1
v_gene: TRBV7-9
j_gene: TRBJ1-3
abundance: few
len: 16

CDR3aa: CASRGAEGETQYF
CDR3nt: TGTGCCAGCAGAGGAGCGGAGGGGGAGACCCAGTACTTC
d_gene: .
v_gene: TRBV25-1
j_gene: TRBJ2-5
abundance: few
len: 13

CDR3aa: CSASGGRGHTDTQYF
CDR3nt: TGCAGTGCTAGCGGCGGGAGAGGACACACAGATACGCAGTATTTT
d_gene: TRBD2
v_gene: TRBV20-1
j_gene: TRBJ2-3
abundance: .
len: 15

CDR3aa: CSARGQGISNQPQHF
CDR3nt: TGCAGTGCTCGAGGACAGGGCATAAGCAATCAGCCCCAGCATTTT
d_gene: TRBD1
v_gene: TRBV20-1
j_gene: TRBJ1-5
abundance: few
len: 15

CDR3aa: CASSQGGGGEQWPQHF
CDR3nt: TGTGCCAGCAGCCAAGGGGGCGGGGGCGAGCAATGGCCCCAGCATTTT
d_gene: .
v_gene: TRBV4-2
j_gene: TRBJ1-5
abundance: .
len: 16

CDR3aa: CAWSFPDRNSPLHF
CDR3nt: TGTGCCTGGAGTTTCCCGGACAGAAATTCACCCCTCCACTTT
d_gene: .
v_gene: TRBV30
j_gene: TRBJ1-6
abundance: few
len: 14

CDR3aa: CASSFRAGADTQYF
CDR3nt: TGTGCCAGCAGTTTTCGAGCGGGAGCAGATACGCAGTATTTT
d_gene: TRBD2
v_gene: TRBV27
j_gene: TRBJ2-3
abundance: .
len: 14

CDR3aa: CASSLGGNQETQYF
CDR3nt: TGTGCCAGCAGCTTAGGTGGCAACCAAGAGACCCAGTACTTC
d_gene: .
v_gene: TRBV7-2
j_gene: TRBJ2-5
abundance: many
len: 14

CDR3aa: CASSMMGQGGQPQHF
CDR3nt: TGTGCCAGCAGTATGATGGGACAGGGCGGCCAGCCCCAGCATTTT
d_gene: TRBD1
v_gene: TRBV12-3/TRBV12-4
j_gene: TRBJ1-5
abundance: few
len: 15

CDR3aa: CATSRQAGTSGSSYNEQFF
CDR3nt: TGTGCCACCAGTAGGCAGGCCGGGACTAGCGGGAGCTCCTACAATGAGCAGTTCTTC
d_gene: TRBD2
v_gene: TRBV24-1
j_gene: TRBJ2-1
abundance: few
len: 19

CDR3aa: CASSGGQGGQPQHF
CDR3nt: TGTGCCAGTAGTGGGGGACAGGGGGGTCAGCCCCAGCATTTT
d_gene: TRBD1
v_gene: TRBV19
j_gene: TRBJ1-5
abundance: many
len: 14

CDR3aa: CASGISGPYNEQFF
CDR3nt: TGTGCCAGCGGCATTTCCGGGCCCTACAATGAGCAGTTCTTC
d_gene: .
v_gene: TRBV6-6
j_gene: TRBJ2-1
abundance: .
len: 14

CDR3aa: CSVARAPGNTGELFF
CDR3nt: TGCAGCGTTGCTAGGGCCCCAGGGAACACCGGGGAGCTGTTTTTT
d_gene: .
v_gene: TRBV29-1
j_gene: TRBJ2-2
abundance: many
len: 15

CDR3aa: CASSMGGIQPQHF
CDR3nt: TGTGCCAGTAGTATGGGGGGAATTCAGCCCCAGCATTTT
d_gene: .
v_gene: TRBV19
j_gene: TRBJ1-5
abundance: .
len: 13

CDR3aa: CASSPGGAGEQFF
CDR3nt: TGTGCCAGCAGCCCTGGGGGGGCAGGTGAGCAGTTCTTC
d_gene: .
v_gene: TRBV7-9
j_gene: TRBJ2-1
abundance: few
len: 13

CDR3aa: CSVVSGSQETQYF
CDR3nt: TGCAGCGTTGTTTCTGGGTCACAAGAGACCCAGTACTTC
d_gene: .
v_gene: TRBV29-1
j_gene: TRBJ2-5
abundance: many
len: 13

CDR3aa: CASSQGSWEEHQPQHF
CDR3nt: TGTGCCAGCAGCCAAGGATCCTGGGAGGAGCATCAGCCCCAGCATTTT
d_gene: .
v_gene: TRBV4-2
j_gene: TRBJ1-5
abundance: few
len: 16

CDR3aa: CSASRPSGASYEQYF
CDR3nt: TGCAGTGCTAGTCGTCCCAGCGGGGCGTCCTACGAGCAGTACTTC
d_gene: TRBD2
v_gene: TRBV20-1
j_gene: TRBJ2-7
abundance: .
len: 15

CDR3aa: CASSPTSARGQETQYF
CDR3nt: TGTGCCAGCAGCCCAACTAGCGCGAGGGGCCAAGAGACCCAGTACTTC
d_gene: TRBD2
v_gene: TRBV11-2
j_gene: TRBJ2-5
abundance: few
len: 16

CDR3aa: CASSYSLSDTSTEAFF
CDR3nt: TGTGCCAGCAGTTACTCACTTTCGGACACCTCCACTGAAGCTTTCTTT
d_gene: .
v_gene: TRBV6-5
j_gene: TRBJ1-1
abundance: few
len: 16

CDR3aa: CASSESGLAGTSYNEQFF
CDR3nt: TGCGCCAGCAGTGAATCTGGACTAGCGGGCACCTCCTACAATGAGCAGTTCTTC
d_gene: TRBD2
v_gene: TRBV10-2
j_gene: TRBJ2-1
abundance: many
len: 18

CDR3aa: CASSFRTTEQFF
CDR3nt: TGTGCCAGCAGTTTTAGGACTACCGAGCAGTTCTTC
d_gene: .
v_gene: TRBV12-3/TRBV12-4
j_gene: TRBJ2-1
abundance: few
len: 12

CDR3aa: CASSEALGFPQETQYF
CDR3nt: TGTGCCAGCAGTGAAGCACTCGGGTTCCCACAAGAGACCCAGTACTTC
d_gene: .
v_gene: TRBV2
j_gene: TRBJ2-5
abundance: .
len: 16

CDR3aa: CAWSLISTNTEAFF
CDR3nt: TGTGCCTGGAGTTTGATATCTACAAACACTGAAGCTTTCTTT
d_gene: .
v_gene: TRBV30
j_gene: TRBJ1-1
abundance: many
len: 14

CDR3aa: CASSGGRRSGNTIYF
CDR3nt: TGTGCCAGTTCGGGAGGCCGCCGCTCTGGAAACACCATATATTTT
d_gene: .
v_gene: TRBV9
j_gene: TRBJ1-3
abundance: once
len: 15

CDR3aa: CASSLPGGSYNEQFF
CDR3nt: TGTGCCAGCAGCTTGCCAGGGGGATCCTACAATGAGCAGTTCTTC
d_gene: TRBD1
v_gene: TRBV5-5
j_gene: TRBJ2-1
abundance: .
len: 15

CDR3aa: CASSPLEGRTDTQYF
CDR3nt: TGTGCCAGCAGCCCCCTAGAGGGGCGCACAGATACGCAGTATTTT
d_gene: .
v_gene: TRBV9
j_gene: TRBJ2-3
abundance: .
len: 15

CDR3aa: CASRVSGPTGELFF
CDR3nt: TGTGCCAGCAGGGTCTCGGGACCCACGGGGGAGCTGTTTTTT
d_gene: .
v_gene: TRBV28
j_gene: TRBJ2-2
abundance: .
len: 14

CDR3aa: CASSFRRGWGNEQFF
CDR3nt: TGTGCCAGCAGCTTTCGTCGGGGATGGGGCAATGAGCAGTTCTTC
d_gene: .
v_gene: TRBV7-6
j_gene: TRBJ2-1
abundance: .
len: 15

CDR3aa: CSVEDGGDPYGYTF
CDR3nt: TGCAGCGTTGAAGATGGGGGAGACCCCTATGGCTACACCTTC
d_gene: .
v_gene: TRBV29-1
j_gene: TRBJ1-2
abundance: .
len: 14